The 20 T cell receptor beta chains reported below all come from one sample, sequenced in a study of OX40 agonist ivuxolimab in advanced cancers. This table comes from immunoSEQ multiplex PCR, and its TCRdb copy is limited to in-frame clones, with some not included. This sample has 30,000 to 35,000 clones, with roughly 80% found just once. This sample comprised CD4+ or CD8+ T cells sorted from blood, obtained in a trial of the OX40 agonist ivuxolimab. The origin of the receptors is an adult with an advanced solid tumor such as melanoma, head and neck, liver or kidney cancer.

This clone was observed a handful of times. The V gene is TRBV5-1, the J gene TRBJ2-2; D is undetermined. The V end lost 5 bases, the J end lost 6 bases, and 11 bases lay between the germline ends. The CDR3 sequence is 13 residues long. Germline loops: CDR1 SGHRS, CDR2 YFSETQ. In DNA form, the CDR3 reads TGCGCCAGCAGTTTAGACGTCGCCGGGGAGCTGTTTTTT. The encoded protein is CASSLDVAGELFF. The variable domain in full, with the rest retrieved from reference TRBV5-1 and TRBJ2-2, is KAGVTQTPRYLIKTRGQQVTLSCSPISGHRSVSWYQQTPGQGLQFLFEYFSETQRNKGNFPGRFSGRQFSNSRSEMNVSTLELGDSALYLCASSLDVAGELFFGEGSRLTVL.

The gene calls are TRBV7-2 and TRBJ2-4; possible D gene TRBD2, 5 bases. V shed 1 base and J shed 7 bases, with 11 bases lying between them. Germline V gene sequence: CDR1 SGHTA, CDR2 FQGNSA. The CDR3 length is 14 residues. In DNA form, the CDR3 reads TGTGCCAGCAGCTTAGTTGAGGGTTCCAACATTCAGTACTTC. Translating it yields CASSLVEGSNIQYF.

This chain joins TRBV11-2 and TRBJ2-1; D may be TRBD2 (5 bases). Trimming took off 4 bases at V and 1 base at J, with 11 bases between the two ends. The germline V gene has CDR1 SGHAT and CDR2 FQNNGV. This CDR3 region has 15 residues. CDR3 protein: CASSSAGVSYNEQFF. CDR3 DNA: TGTGCCAGCAGCTCCGCCGGGGTGTCCTACAATGAGCAGTTCTTC.

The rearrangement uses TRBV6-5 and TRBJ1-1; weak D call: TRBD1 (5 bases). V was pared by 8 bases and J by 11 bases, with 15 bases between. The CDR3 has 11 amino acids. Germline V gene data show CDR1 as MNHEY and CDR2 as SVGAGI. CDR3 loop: CASRGGVAAFF. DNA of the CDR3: TGTGCCAGCCGAGGAGGGGTTGCCGCTTTCTTT.

This CDR3 reads CAIRRLDSYEQYF. The CDR3 DNA is TGTGCCATCAGGAGACTAGACTCCTACGAGCAGTACTTC. J is TRBJ2-7 and V is TRBV10-3; D perhaps matches TRBD2 (6 bases). CDR3 length: 13 amino acids. Deletions cut 6 bases from V and 0 bases from J, with 9 bases between. The germline V gene has CDR1 ENHRY and CDR2 SYGVKD.

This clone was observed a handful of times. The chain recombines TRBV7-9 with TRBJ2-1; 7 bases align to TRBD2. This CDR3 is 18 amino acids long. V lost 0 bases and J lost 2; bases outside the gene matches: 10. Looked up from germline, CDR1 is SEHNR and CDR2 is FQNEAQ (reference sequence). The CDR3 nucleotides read TGTGCCAGCAGCTTAGCCATAGGTTCAAGCGGGACCTACAATGAGCAGTTCTTC. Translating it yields CASSLAIGSSGTYNEQFF.

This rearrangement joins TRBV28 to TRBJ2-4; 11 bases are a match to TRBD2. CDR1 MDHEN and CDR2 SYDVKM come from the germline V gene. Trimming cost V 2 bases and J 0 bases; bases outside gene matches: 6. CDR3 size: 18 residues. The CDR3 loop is CASSLLIAGGLAKNIQYF. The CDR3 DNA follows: TGTGCCAGCAGTTTACTTATAGCGGGAGGGCTAGCCAAAAACATTCAGTACTTC.

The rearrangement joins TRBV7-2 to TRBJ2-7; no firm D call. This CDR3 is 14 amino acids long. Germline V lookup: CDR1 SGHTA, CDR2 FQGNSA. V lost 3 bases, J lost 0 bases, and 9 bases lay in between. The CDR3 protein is CASSLEQTSYEQYF. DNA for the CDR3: TGTGCCAGCAGCTTGGAGCAGACCTCCTACGAGCAGTACTTC.

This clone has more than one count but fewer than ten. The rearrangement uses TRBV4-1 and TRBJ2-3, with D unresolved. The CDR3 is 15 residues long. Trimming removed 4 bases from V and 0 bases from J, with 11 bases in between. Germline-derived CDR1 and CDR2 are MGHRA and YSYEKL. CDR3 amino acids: CASSRSGASTDTQYF. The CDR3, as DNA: TGCGCCAGCAGCCGATCCGGCGCTAGCACAGATACGCAGTATTTT.

CDR3 sequence reads: CASGLNPNSPLHF. CDR3 bases: TGTGCTAGTGGTTTGAACCCGAATTCACCCCTCCACTTT. The chain recombines TRBV12-5 with TRBJ1-6; no clear D. CDR3 length: 13 residues. Germline CDR1 is LGHNT and CDR2 is FRNRAP. V lost 2 bases and J 7 bases, leaving 6 bases between the germline ends.

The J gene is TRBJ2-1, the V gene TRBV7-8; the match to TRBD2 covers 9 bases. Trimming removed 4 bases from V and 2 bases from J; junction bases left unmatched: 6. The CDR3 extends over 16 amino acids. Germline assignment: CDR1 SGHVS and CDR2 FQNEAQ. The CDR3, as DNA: TGTGCCAGCAGCTATGGGACTAGCAGGCCCTACAATGAGCAGTTCTTC. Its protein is CASSYGTSRPYNEQFF.

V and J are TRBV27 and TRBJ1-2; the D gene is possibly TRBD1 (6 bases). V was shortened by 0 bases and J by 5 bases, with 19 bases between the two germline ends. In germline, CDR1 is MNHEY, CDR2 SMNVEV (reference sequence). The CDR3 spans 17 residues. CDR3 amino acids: CASSLSPLGGGFYGYTF. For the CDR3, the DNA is TGTGCCAGCAGTTTATCGCCCCTAGGAGGGGGTTTTTATGGCTACACCTTC.

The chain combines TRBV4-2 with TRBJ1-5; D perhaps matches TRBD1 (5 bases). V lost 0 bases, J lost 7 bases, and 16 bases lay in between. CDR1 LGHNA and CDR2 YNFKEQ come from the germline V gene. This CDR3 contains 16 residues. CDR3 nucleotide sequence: TGTGCCAGCAGCCAAGAAGGTTTCCAGGGCTCGCAGCCCCAGCATTTT. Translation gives CASSQEGFQGSQPQHF.

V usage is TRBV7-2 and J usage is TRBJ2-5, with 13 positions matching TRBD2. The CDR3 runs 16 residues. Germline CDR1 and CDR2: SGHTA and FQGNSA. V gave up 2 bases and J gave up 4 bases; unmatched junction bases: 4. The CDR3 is CASSLRLAGGGETQYF. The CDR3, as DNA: TGTGCCAGCAGCTTACGACTAGCGGGGGGTGGAGAGACCCAGTACTTC.

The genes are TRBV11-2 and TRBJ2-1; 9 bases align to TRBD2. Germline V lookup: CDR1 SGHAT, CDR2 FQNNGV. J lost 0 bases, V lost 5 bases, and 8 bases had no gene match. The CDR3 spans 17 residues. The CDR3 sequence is CASSRRLAESSYNEQFF. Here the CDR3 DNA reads TGTGCCAGCAGCCGAAGACTAGCGGAGAGCTCCTACAATGAGCAGTTCTTC.

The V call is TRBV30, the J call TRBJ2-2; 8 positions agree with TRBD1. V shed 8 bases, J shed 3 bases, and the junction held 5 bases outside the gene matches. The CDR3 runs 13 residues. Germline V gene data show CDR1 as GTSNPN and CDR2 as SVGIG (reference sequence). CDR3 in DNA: TGTGCCGCAGGGGGCTTTGACACCGGGGAGCTGTTTTTT. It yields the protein CAAGGFDTGELFF.

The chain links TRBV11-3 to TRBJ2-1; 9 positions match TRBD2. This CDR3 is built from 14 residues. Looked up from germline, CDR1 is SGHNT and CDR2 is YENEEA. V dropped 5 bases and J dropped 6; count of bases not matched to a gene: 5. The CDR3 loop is CASSPLAGANEQFF. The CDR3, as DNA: TGTGCCAGCAGCCCCTTAGCGGGAGCCAATGAGCAGTTCTTC.

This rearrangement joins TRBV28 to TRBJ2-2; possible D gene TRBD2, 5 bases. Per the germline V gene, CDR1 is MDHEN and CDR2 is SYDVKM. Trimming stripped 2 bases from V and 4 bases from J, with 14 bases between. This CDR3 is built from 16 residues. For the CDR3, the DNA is TGTGCCAGCAGTTTAACCGTCGTGGGGAGCACCGGGGAGCTGTTTTTT. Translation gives CASSLTVVGSTGELFF.

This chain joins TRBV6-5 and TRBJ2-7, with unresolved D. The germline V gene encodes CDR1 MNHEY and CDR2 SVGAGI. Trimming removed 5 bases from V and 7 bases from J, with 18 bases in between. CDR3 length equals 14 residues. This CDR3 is CASSTSGRTLEQYF. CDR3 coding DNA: TGTGCCAGCAGTACTTCTGGACGGACGTTGGAGCAGTACTTC.

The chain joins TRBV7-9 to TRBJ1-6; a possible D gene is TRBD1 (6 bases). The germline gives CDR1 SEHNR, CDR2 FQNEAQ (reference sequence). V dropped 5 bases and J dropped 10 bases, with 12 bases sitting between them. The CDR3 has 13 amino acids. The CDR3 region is CASSQQGRSPLHF. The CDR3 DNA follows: TGTGCCAGCAGCCAACAGGGCCGCTCACCCCTCCACTTT.